This T cell receptor beta chain was sequenced for a study of cytomegalovirus exposure and HLA in healthy donors. Study as a whole: Membership in the Caucasian-associated ancestry cluster was found for around 81% of around 380 genotyped donors.

General study findings and limits: Listed as cytomegalovirus-associated were 164 TCR beta chains.

This PCR relied on a set of 60 Vbeta primers and 13 Jbeta primers. Generated by immunoSEQ multiplex PCR, the TCRdb table keeps only in-frame clones and is missing some. Here the sample spans approximately 290,000 clones, about four fifths being singletons. About this clone: Its cognate antigen is unknown.

This CDR3 comprises 13 residues. Germline CDR1 reads MNHEY; CDR2 reads SMNVEV (reference sequence). Sequenced material: PBMCs. V gene TRBV27 combines with J gene TRBJ2-5, with 7 bases aligning to TRBD2. The DNA end is a closer match to TRBJ2-7, so the J assignment may be wrong. The source of this sequence is a girl aged 2 to 10 in good health and CMV-seronegative. The CDR3 loop reads CASRAGIALEQYF. CDR3 coding DNA: TGTGCCAGCCGAGCGGGAATCGCCCTCGAGCAGTACTTC.